This T cell receptor beta chain is drawn from a study of T cell responses to AZD1222 COVID-19 vaccine. The CDR3 contains 14 residues. Trimming took 2 bases from V and 7 from J, leaving 15 bases between them. Germline CDR1 reads GTSNPN; CDR2 reads SVGIG (reference sequence). Notes on the study in general: Regions 160-218 and 743-854 held dominance among vaccine-associated CD4 TCRs, which spanned spike. Females made up more of the donors, who were largely white British, and clonal diversity may have come out too low.

This clone is a singleton in its sample. As yet, its antigen is unknown. Analysis merged second doses at about 4 or about 12 weeks. Repertoires were generated with immunoSEQ multiplex PCR, while TCRdb's copy carries only in-frame clones and drops some. The repertoire holds 98,000 or so clones, with 88% as singletons. The J gene is TRBJ1-3, the V gene TRBV30; maybe TRBD1 (6 bases). Material: peripheral blood, obtained 28 days after the second AZD1222 dose. The receptor was derived from an adult who received the AZD1222 COVID-19 vaccine. CDR3 DNA sequence: TGTGCCTGGAGTACGGGCCAGGGGAGTAACACCATATATTTT. It translates to CAWSTGQGSNTIYF.